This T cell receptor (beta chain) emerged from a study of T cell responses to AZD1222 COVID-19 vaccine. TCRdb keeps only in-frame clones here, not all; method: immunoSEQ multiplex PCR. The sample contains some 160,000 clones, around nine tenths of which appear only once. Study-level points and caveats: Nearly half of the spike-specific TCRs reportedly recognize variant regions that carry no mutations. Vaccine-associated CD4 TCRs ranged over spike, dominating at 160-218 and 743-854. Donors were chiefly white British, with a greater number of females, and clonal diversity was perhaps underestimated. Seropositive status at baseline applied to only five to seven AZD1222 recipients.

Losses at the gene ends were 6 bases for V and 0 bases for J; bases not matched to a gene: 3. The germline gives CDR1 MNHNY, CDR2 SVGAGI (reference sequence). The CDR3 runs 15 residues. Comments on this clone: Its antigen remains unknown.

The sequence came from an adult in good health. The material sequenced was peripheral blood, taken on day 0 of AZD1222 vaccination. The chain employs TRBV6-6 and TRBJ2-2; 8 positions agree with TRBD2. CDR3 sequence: CASSRGGANTGELFF. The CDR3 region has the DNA TGTGCCAGCAGCCGGGGGGGCGCGAACACCGGGGAGCTGTTTTTT.